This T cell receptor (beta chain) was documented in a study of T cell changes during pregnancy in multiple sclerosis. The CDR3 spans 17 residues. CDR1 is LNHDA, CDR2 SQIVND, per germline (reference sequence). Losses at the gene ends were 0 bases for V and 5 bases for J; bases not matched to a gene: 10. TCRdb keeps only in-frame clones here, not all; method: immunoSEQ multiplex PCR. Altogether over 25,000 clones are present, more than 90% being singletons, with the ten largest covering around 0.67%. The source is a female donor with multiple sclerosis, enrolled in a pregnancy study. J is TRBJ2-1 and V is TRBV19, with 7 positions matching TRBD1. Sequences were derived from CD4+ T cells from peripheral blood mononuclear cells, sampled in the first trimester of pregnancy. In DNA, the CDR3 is TGTGCCAGTAGTATAGAAGGGAGACAGGGAATCGACAATGAGCAGTTCTTC. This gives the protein CASSIEGRQGIDNEQFF.